Below are 3 T cell receptor beta chains sequenced from a single sample in a study of blood T cell repertoires in COVID-19 (dated by TCRdb to the early 2020s). Libraries came from the immunoSEQ multiplex PCR assay. What TCRdb holds here is the immuneACCESS table cut down to in-frame rearrangements. Part of the clones is not present; checked against another copy, under half of the missing clones reflect an unresolved V gene, and the others are unexplained. Counted in this sample were a few hundred thousand clones; 81% of them appeared once. Clones ranked in the top ten supply roughly 1.1% of the sample. Specimen: peripheral blood. Receptor source: a human donor with acute or convalescent COVID-19. The donor label of this sample is uncertain.

V usage is TRBV2 and J usage is TRBJ2-3; D is unresolved. Per germline, CDR1 SNHLY and CDR2 FYNNEI. The germline V and J ends were trimmed by 7 bases and 6 bases, with 8 bases remaining between them. The CDR3 length is 11 residues. In DNA, the CDR3 is TGTGCCAGCATTGGTGAGGATACGCAGTATTTT. Translating it yields CASIGEDTQYF.

The chain has TRBV3-1 (or the pseudogene TRBV3-2) and TRBJ2-1; 8 nucleotides match TRBD2. The CDR3 sequence is 17 residues long. V was clipped by 3 bases and J by 7 bases; unmatched bases: 14. The germline CDR1 and CDR2 sequences are LGHDT and YNNKEL (reference sequence). DNA of the CDR3: TGTGCCAGCAGCCAGGGTTTCGGGGGGGCTCGACGGAATGAGCAGTTCTTC. Translating it yields CASSQGFGGARRNEQFF.

The chain joins TRBV7-2 to TRBJ1-4, with 8 bases matching TRBD1. The J segment lost 8 bases and the V segment lost 5 bases, leaving 13 bases of the junction unmatched. Germline CDR1 reads SGHTA; CDR2 reads FQGNSA. CDR3 length: 16 residues. Here the CDR3 DNA reads TGTGCCAGCAGCGCAAGTGTAGGGACAGGTCACGAAAAACTGTTTTTT. Encoded protein: CASSASVGTGHEKLFF.